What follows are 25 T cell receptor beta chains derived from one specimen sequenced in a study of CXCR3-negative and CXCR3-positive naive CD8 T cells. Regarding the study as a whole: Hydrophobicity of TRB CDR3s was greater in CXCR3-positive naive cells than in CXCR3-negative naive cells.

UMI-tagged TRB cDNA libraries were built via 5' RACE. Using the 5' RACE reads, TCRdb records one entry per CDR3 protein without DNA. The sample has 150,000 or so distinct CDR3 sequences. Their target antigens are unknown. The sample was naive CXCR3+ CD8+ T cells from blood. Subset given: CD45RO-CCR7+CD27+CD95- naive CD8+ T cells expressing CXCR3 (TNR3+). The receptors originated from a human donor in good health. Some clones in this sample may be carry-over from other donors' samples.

The CDR3: CASSQDHYSGAGELFF. The chain recombines TRBV4-3 with TRBJ2-2; absent DNA, TCRdb's TRBD1 call cannot be checked. The CDR3 runs to 16 residues. CDR1 is LGHNA and CDR2 is YSLEER in the germline V gene.

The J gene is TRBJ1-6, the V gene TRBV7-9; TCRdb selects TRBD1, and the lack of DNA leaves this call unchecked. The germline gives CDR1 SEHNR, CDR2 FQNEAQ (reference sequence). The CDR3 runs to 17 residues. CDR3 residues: CASSSPGDRDYNSPLHF.

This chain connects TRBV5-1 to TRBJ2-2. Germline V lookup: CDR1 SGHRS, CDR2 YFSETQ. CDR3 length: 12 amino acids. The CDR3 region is CASSGSAGELFF.

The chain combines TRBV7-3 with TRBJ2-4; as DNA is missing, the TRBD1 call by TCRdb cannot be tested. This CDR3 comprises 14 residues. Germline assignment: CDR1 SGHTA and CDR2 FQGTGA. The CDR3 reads CASSLSGRGNIQYF.

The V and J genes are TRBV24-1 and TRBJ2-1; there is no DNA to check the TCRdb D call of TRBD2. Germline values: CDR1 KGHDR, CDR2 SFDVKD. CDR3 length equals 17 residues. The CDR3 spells CATSDLPAGTSYNEQFF.

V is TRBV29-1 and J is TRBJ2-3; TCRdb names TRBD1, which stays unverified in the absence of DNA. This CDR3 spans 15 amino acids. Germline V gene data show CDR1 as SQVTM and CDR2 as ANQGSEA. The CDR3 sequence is CSVEGGQGGTDTQYF.

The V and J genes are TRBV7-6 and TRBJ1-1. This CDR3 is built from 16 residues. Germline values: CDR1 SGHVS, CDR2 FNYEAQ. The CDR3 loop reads CASSSRGKNGNTEAFF.

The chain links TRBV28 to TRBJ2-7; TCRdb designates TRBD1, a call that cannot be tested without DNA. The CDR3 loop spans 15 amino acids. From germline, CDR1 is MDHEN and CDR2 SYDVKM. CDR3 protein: CASSLAGATAYEQYF.

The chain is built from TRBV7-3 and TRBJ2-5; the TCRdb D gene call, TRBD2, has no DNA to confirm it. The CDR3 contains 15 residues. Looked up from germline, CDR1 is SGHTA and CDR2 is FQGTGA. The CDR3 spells CASSSPTSGEETQYF.

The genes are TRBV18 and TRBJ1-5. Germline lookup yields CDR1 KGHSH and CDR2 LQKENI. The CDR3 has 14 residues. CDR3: CASSPGGALQPQHF.

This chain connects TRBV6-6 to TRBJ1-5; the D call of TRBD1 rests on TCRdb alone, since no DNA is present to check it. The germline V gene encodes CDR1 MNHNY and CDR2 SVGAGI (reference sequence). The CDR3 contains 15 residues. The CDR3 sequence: CASSFLQGANQPQHF.

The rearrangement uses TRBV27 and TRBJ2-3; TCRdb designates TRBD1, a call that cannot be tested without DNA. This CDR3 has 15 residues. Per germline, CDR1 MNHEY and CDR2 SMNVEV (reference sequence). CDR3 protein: CASSLFPGATDTQYF.

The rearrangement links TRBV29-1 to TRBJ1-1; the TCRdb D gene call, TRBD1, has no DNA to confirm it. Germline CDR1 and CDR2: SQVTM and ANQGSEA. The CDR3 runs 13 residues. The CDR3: CSVPGRRNTEAFF. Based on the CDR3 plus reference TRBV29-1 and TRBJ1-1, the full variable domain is SAVISQKPSRDICQRGTSLTIQCQVDSQVTMMFWYRQQPGQSLTLIATANQGSEATYESGFVIDKFPISRPNLTFSTLTVSNMSPEDSSIYLCSVPGRRNTEAFFGQGTRLTVV.

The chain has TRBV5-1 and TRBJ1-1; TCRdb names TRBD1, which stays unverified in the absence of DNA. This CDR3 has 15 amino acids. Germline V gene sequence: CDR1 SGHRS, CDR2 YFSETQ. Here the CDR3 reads CASSAWDRGRTEAFF. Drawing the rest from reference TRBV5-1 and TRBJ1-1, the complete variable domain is KAGVTQTPRYLIKTRGQQVTLSCSPISGHRSVSWYQQTPGQGLQFLFEYFSETQRNKGNFPGRFSGRQFSNSRSEMNVSTLELGDSALYLCASSAWDRGRTEAFFGQGTRLTVV.

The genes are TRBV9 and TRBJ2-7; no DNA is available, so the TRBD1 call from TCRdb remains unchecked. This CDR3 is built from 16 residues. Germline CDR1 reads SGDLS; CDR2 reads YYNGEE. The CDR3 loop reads CASSYNEQGVLGEQYF.

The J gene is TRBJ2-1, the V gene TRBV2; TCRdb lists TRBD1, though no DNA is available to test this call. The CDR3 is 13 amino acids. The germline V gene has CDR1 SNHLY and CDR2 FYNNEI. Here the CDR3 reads CASEGQIYNEQFF. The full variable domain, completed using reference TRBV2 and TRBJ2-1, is EPEVTQTPSHQVTQMGQEVILRCVPISNHLYFYWYRQILGQKVEFLVSFYNNEISEKSEIFDDQFSVERPDGSNFTLKIRSTKLEDSAMYFCASEGQIYNEQFFGPGTRLTVL.

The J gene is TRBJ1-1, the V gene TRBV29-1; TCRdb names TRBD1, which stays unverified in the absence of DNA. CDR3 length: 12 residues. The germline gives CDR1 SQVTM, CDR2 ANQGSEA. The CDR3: CSVTGIDTEAFF.

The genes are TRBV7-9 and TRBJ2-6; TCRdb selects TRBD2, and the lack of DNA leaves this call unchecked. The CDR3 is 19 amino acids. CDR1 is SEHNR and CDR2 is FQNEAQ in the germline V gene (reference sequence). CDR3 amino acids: CASSPYEGTDPSGANVLTF.

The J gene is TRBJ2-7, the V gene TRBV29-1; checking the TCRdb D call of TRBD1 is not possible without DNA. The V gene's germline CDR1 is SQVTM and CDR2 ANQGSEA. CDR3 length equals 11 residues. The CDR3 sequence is CSVDRGDEQYF.

The CDR3: CASSPRQGEQYF. The chain couples TRBV9 to TRBJ2-7; TCRdb picks TRBD1, but there is no DNA to check that call. CDR3 length: 12 amino acids. Per the germline V gene, CDR1 is SGDLS and CDR2 is YYNGEE.

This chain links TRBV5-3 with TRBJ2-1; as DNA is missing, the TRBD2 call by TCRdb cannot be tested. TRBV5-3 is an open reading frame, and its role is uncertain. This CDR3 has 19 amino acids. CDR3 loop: CARSSGRQPGLGVGNEQFF.

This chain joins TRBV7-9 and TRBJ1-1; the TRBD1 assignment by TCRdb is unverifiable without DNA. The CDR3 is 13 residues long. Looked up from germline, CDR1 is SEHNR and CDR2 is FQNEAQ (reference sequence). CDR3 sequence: CASSPPGGTEAFF.

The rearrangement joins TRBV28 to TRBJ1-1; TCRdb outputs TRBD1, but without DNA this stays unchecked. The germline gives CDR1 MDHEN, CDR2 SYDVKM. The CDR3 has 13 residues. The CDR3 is CASETGFDTEAFF.

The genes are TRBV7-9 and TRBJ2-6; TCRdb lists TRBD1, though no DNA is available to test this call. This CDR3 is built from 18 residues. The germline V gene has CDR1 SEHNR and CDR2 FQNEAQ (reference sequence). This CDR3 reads CASSLWTGWSSGANVLTF.

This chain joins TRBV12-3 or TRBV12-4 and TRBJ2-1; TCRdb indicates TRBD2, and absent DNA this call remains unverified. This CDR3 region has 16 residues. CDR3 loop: CASSPRTSGSGNEQFF.